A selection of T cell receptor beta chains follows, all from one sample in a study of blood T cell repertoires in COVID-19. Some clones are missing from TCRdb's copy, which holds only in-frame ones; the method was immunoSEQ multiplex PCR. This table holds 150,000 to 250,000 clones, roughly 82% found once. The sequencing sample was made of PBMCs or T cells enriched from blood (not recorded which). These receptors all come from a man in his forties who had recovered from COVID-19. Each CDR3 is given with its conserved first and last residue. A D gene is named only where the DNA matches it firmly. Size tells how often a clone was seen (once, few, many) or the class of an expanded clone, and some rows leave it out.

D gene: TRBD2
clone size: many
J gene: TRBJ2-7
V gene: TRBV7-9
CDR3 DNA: TGTGCCAGCAGCTCGACTAGCGGGAGTAACGAGCAGTACTTC
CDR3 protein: CASSSTSGSNEQYF

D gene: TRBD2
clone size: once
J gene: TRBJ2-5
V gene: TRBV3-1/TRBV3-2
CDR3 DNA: TGTGCCAGCAGCCAAGCCCCTCGGCAGGGCGGACTAGCGGAGACCCAGTACTTC
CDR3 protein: CASSQAPRQGGLAETQYF

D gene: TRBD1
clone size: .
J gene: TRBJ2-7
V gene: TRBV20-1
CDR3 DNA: TGCAGTGCTAGTAAAGGTGGGGACAGGGGTGGGAGCTACGAGCAGTACTTC
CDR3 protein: CSASKGGDRGGSYEQYF

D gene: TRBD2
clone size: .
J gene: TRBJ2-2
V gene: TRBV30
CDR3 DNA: TGTGCCTGGAGGCGGGAGTGGGCCGGGGAGCTGTTTTTT
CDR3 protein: CAWRREWAGELFF

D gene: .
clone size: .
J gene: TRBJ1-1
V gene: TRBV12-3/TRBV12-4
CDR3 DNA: TGTGCCAGCAGACTAAACCAGAACACTGAAGCTTTCTTT
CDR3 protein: CASRLNQNTEAFF

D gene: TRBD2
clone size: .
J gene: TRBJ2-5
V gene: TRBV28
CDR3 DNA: TGTGCCAGCAGTCCTCTAGGGACTAGCGGGAGGGTAGAGACCCAGTACTTC
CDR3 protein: CASSPLGTSGRVETQYF

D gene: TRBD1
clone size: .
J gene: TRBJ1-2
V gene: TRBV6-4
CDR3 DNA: TGTGCCAGCAGGGATTCCAACAGGGGGTATGGCTACACCTTC
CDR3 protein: CASRDSNRGYGYTF

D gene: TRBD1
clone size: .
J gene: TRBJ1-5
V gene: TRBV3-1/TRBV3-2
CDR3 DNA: TGTGCCAGCAGCCAAGGGACAGGGGGCGGTCAGCCCCAGCATTTT
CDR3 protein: CASSQGTGGGQPQHF

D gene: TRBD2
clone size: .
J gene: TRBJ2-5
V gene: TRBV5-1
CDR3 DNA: TGCGCCAGCAGAGTTAGCGGGAGGGTTTTTCAGGGAGGAGAGACCCAGTACTTC
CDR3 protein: CASRVSGRVFQGGETQYF

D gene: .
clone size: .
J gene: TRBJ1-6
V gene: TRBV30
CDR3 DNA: TGTGCCTGGAGTCCCCGGGGAGGGCTCAATTCACCCCTCCACTTT
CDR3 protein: CAWSPRGGLNSPLHF

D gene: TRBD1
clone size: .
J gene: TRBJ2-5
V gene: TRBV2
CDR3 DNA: TGTGCCAGCACCGGGGACAGGGCTAGGCAGACCCAGTACTTC
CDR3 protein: CASTGDRARQTQYF

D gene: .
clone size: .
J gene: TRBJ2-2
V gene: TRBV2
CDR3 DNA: TGTGCCAGCCGCCCGGACGGGGCCGGGGAGCTGTTTTTT
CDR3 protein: CASRPDGAGELFF

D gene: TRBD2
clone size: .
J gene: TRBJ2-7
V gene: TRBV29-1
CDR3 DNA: TGCAGCGTTCTGGCCCCACTAGCGGATTTCTCCTACGAGCAGTACTTC
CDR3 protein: CSVLAPLADFSYEQYF

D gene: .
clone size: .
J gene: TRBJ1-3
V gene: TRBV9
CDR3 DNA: TGTGCCAGCAGCGAGTCGACAGATGGAAACACCATATATTTT
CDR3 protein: CASSESTDGNTIYF

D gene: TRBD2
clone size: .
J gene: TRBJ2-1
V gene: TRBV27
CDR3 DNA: TGTGCCAGCACGTTAGCGGGAGCGAGGTACAATGAGCAGTTCTTC
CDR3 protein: CASTLAGARYNEQFF

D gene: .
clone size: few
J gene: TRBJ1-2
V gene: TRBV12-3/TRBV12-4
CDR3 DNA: TGTGCCAGCAGTTCCTCCGCGGGGATACGCTACACCTTC
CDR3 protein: CASSSSAGIRYTF

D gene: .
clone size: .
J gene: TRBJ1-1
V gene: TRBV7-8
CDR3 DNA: TGTGCCAGCAGCCACGCGGCAGGGATCGAAGCTTTCTTT
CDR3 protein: CASSHAAGIEAFF

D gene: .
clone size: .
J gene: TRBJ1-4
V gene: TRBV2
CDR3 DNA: TGTGCCAGCAACGAAGGGGAAGCAACTAATGAAAAACTGTTTTTT
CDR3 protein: CASNEGEATNEKLFF

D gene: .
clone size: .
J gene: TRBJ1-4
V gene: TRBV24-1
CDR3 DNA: TGTGCCACCAGTGATTTGCGGAGTGGCAATGAAAAACTGTTTTTT
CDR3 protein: CATSDLRSGNEKLFF

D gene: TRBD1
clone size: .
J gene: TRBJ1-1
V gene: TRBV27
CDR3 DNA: TGTGCCAGCAGTTTACCGGGGGGGGACAGAACTTTCTTT
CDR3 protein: CASSLPGGDRTFF

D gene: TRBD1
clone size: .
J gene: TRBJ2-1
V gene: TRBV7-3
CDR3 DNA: TGTGCCAGCAGCTCGGACAGGTACACCTACAATGAGCAGTTCTTC
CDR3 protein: CASSSDRYTYNEQFF

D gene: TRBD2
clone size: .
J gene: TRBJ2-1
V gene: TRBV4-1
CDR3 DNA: TGCGCCAGCAGCCAAGAAAGGGACTATCGGCAGTTCTTC
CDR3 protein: CASSQERDYRQFF

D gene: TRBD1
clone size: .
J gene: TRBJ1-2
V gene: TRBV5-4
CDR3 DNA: TGTGCCAGCAGCACTAGACAGGGTCGGTATGGCTACACCTTC
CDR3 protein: CASSTRQGRYGYTF

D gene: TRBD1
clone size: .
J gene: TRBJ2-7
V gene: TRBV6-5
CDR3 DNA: TGTGCCAGCAGACAGACAGGGGCCTACGAGCAGTACTTC
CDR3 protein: CASRQTGAYEQYF

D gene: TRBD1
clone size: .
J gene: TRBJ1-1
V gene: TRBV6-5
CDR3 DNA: TGTGCCAGCAGGTCCCAGTTGGGACAGGGGACTGAAGCTTTCTTT
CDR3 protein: CASRSQLGQGTEAFF

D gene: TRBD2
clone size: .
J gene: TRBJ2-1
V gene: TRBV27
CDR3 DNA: TGTGCCAGCAGTTTACTAGCGGAACACAATGAGCAGTTCTTC
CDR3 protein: CASSLLAEHNEQFF

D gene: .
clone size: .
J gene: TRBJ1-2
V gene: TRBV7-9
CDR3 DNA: TGTGCCAGCAGTCGACATCTCCCCTTC
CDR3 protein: CASSRHLPF

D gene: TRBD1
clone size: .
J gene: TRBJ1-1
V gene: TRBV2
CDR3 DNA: TGTGCCAGCAGTGAAAGGGACAGCGTTTACACTGAAGCTTTCTTT
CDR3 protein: CASSERDSVYTEAFF

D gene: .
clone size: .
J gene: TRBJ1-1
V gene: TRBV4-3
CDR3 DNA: TGCGCCAGCAGCCAAGATGAATGGGGGCGCCTGACTGAAGCTTTCTTT
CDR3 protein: CASSQDEWGRLTEAFF

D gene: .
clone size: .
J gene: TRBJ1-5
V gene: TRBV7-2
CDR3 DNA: TGTGCCAGCAGCTTAGATCTCGCAGGGCAGTACCAGCCCCAGCATTTT
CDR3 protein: CASSLDLAGQYQPQHF

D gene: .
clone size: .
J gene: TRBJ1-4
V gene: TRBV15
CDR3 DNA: TGTGCCACCAGCAGGAACCGGGGGGGAGGTAATGAAAAACTGTTTTTT
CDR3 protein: CATSRNRGGGNEKLFF